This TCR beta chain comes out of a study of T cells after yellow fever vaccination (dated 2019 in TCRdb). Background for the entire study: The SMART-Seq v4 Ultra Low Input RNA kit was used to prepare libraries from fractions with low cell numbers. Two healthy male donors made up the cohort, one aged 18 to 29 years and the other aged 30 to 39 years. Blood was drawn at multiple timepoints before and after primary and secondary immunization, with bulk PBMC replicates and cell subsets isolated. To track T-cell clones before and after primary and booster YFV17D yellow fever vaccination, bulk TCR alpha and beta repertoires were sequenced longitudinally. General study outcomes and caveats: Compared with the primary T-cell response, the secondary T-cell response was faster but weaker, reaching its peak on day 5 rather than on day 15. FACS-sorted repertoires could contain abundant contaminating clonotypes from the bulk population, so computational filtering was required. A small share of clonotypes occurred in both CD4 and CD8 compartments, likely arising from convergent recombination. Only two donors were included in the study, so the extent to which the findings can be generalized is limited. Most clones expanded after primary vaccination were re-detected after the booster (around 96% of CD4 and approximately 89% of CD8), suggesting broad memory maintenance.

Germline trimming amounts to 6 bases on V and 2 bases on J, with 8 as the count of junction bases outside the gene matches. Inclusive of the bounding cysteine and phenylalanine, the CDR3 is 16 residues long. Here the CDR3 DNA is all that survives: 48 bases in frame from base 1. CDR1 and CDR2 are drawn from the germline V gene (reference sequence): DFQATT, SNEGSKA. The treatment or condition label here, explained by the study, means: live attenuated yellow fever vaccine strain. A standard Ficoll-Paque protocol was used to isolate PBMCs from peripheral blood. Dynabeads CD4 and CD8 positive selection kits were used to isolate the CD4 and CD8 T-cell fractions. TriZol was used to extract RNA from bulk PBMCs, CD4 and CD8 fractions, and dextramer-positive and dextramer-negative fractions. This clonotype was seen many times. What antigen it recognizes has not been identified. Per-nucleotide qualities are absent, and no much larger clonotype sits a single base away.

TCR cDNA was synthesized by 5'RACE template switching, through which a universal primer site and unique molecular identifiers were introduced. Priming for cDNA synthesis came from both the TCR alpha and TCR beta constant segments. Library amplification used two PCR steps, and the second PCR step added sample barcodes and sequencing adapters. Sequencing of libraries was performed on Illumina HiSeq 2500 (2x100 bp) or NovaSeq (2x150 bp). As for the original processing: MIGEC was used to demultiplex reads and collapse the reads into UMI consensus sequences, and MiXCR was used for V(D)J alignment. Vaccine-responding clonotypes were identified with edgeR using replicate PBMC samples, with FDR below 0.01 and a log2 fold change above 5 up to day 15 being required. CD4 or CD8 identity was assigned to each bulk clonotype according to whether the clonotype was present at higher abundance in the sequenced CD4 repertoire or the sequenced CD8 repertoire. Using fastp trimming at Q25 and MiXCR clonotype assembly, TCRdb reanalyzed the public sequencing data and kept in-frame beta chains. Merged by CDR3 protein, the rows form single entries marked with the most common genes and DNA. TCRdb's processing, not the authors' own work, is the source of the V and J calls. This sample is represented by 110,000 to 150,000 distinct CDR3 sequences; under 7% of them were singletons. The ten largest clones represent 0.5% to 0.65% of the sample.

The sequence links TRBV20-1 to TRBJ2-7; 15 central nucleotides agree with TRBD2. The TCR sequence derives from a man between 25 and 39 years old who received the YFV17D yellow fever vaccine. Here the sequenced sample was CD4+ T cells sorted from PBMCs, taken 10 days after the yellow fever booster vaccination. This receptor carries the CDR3 CSASGLAGGWAYEQYF. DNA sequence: TGCAGTGCCTCGGGACTAGCGGGAGGTTGGGCCTACGAGCAGTACTTC.